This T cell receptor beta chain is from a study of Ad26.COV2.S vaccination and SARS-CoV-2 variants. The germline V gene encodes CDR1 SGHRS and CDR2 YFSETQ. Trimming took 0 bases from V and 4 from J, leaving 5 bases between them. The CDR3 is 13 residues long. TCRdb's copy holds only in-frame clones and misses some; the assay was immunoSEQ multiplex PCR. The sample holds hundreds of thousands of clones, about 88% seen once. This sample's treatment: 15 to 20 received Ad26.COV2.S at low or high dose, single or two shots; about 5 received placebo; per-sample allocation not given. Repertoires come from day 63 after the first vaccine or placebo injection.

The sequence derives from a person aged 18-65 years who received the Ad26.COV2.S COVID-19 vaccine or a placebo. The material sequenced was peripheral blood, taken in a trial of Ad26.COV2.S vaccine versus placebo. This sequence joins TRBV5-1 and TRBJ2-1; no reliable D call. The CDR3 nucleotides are TGCGCCAGCAGCTTGGTCCAATACAATGAGCAGTTCTTC. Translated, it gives CASSLVQYNEQFF.